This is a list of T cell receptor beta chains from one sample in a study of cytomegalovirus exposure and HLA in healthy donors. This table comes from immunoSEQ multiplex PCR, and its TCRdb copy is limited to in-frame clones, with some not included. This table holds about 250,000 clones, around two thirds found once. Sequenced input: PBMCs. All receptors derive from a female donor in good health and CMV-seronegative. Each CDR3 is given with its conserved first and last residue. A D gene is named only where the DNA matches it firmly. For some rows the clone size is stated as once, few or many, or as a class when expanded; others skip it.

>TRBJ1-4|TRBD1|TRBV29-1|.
CSVVTGGEKLFF
TGCAGCGTTGTGACAGGGGGTGAAAAACTGTTTTTT
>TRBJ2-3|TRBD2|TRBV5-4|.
CASSLGTSGTDTQYF
TGTGCCAGCAGCTTAGGGACTAGCGGAACAGATACGCAGTATTTT
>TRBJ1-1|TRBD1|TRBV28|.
CASSLSRDRGRTEAFF
TGTGCCAGCAGTCTAAGCCGGGACAGGGGCCGGACTGAAGCTTTCTTT
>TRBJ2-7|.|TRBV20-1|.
CSVTGNEQYF
TGCAGTGTCACGGGGAACGAGCAGTACTTC
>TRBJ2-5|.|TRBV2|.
CASRTGFGTQYF
TGTGCCAGCAGAACAGGTTTCGGGACCCAGTACTTC
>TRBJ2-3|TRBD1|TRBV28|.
CASSPQGTDTQYF
TGTGCCAGCAGCCCACAGGGGACAGATACGCAGTATTTT
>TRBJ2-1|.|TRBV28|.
CASSRNEQFF
TGTGCCAGCAGTCGGAATGAGCAGTTCTTC
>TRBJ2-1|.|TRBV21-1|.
CASSLSSGRYEQFF
TGTGCCAGCAGCTTGAGTAGCGGGAGATATGAGCAGTTCTTC
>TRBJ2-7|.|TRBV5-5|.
CASSLSDKPYEQYF
TGTGCCAGCAGCTTGTCGGACAAGCCCTACGAGCAGTACTTC
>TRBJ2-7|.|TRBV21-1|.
CASRMGQRLDVISYEQYF
TGTGCCAGCAGGATGGGACAGCGTCTCGACGTGATCTCCTACGAGCAGTACTTC
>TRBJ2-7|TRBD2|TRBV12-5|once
CASGGAGGHEQYF
TGTGCTAGTGGGGGGGCGGGAGGCCACGAGCAGTACTTC
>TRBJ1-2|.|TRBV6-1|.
CASSAGQTIYGYTF
TGTGCCAGCAGCGCAGGACAGACCATCTATGGCTACACCTTC
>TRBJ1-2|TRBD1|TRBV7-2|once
CASSSGQGRSYGYTF
TGTGCCAGCAGCTCAGGACAGGGCCGGAGCTATGGCTACACCTTC
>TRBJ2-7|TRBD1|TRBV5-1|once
CASSLGQGEQYF
TGCGCCAGCAGCTTGGGACAGGGTGAGCAGTACTTC
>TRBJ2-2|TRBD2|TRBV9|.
CASSGAIAGEGGGELFF
TGTGCCAGCAGCGGTGCTATAGCGGGAGAGGGTGGCGGGGAGCTGTTTTTT